This T cell receptor beta chain was observed in a study of blood T cell repertoires in COVID-19. Assay: immunoSEQ multiplex PCR; the TCRdb copy retains only in-frame clones and omits some. The table includes tens of thousands of clones, over 80% detected once. The receptor's source is a man older than 75 with active or convalescent COVID-19. Sequenced: peripheral blood.

The CDR3 bases are TGTGCCAGCAGCTCGACTAGCGACAATGAGCAGTTCTTC. It is translated as CASSSTSDNEQFF. The chain uses TRBV9 and TRBJ2-1, with 8 bases that match TRBD2. J was trimmed by 5 bases and V by 4 bases; bases with no gene match: 2. The germline V gene encodes CDR1 SGDLS and CDR2 YYNGEE. CDR3 size: 13 residues. The whole variable domain, remainder taken from reference TRBV9 and TRBJ2-1, is DSGVTQTPKHLITATGQRVTLRCSPRSGDLSVYWYQQSLDQGLQFLIQYYNGEERAKGNILERFSAQQFPDLHSELNLSSLELGDSALYFCASSSTSDNEQFFGPGTRLTVL.